This TCR beta chain was obtained from a study of blood T cell repertoires in COVID-19 (dated by TCRdb to about 2020). Regarding the study in general: Samples covering the acute and convalescent phases of COVID-19 were provided by collaborators in the United States, Italy and Spain. Subjects who had been exposed to COVID-19, were actively infected with it, or had recovered from it provided the deeply sampled blood TCRbeta repertoires that made up the dataset. HLA class I and class II types, where available, came from metadata supplied by the sample provider rather than from assay-based typing. The repertoires were released in a freely available public database meant as a resource for research on the immune response to SARS-CoV-2. The material from the prospective study consisted of cDNA or gDNA derived from T cells, B-cell-depleted T cells, or PBMCs. Samples were obtained from the ongoing ImmuneRACE study (first 160 participants) and from 950 to 1,500 subjects provided by 6 global collaborators. Sample metadata almost always included a de-identified subject ID, COVID-19 status, age in years and sex.

Summary of the overall study and its limitations: Clinical and demographic metadata were provided uncurated, with the amount varying by source and participant.

Each collaborating institution followed its own protocols to collect whole blood in K2EDTA tubes. For TCRbeta analysis, collaborators shipped samples as frozen whole blood, isolated PBMCs, or DNA extracted from either of those sample types. Based on the germline V gene, the CDR1 and CDR2 sequences are LGHNT and FRNRAP. Trimming removed 2 bases from V and 0 bases from J, leaving 5 bases between the germline ends. Counted from cysteine to phenylalanine, this CDR3 has 14 amino acids. The entry retains the CDR3 DNA only, 42 bases that are in frame from base 1. TCRbeta CDR3 regions were amplified from genomic DNA by means of the immunoSEQ Assay, a bias-controlled multiplex PCR. The source study handled its data this way. The number of nucleated cells in each sample was estimated by amplification of reference gene primers within the assay. To quantify the absolute abundance of each unique TCRbeta CDR3 rearrangement, sequence reads were collapsed and filtered. For each sample, productive Simpson clonality was calculated by taking the square root of Simpson's diversity index across productive rearrangements. The table comes from immuneACCESS by way of TCRdb, which keeps in-frame sequences with V and J called. Part of the clones is missing from these tables; in studies checked, under half for an unresolved V gene and the rest for unknown reasons. Clone size and V and J calls were adopted from that table, with D and trimming inferred from the DNA. This sample is represented by about 200,000 clones; approximately 84% of them were singletons. Approximately 7.2% of the sample is taken by the ten largest.

In the case of this clone: Its recognized antigen is unknown. Base qualities are not recorded, but no much larger clone differs from it by a single base.

Sequencing was carried out using peripheral blood. The TCR was taken from a human donor with acute or convalescent COVID-19. The donor label of this sample is uncertain. Recombination linked TRBV12-5 to TRBJ1-3, with no reliable assignment of the D segment. CDR3 protein: CASGLSSSGNTIYF. The DNA is as follows: TGTGCTAGTGGTTTGTCCTCCTCTGGAAACACCATATATTTT.